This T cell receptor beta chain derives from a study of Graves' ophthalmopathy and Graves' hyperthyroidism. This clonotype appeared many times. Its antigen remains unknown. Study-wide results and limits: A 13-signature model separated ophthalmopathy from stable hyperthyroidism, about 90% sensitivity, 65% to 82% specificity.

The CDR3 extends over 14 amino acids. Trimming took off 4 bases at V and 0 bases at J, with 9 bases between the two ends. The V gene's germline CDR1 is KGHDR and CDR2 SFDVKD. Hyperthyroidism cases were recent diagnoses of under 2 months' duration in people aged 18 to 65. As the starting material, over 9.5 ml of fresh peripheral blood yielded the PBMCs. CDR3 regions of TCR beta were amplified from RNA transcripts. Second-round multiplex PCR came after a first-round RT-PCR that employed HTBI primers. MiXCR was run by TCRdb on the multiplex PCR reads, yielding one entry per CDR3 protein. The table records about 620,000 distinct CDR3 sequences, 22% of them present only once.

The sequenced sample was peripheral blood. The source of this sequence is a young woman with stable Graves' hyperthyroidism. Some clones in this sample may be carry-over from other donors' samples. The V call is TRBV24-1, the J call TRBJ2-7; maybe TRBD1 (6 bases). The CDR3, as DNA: TGTGCCACCAGTGACACACAGGGCTCCTACGAGCAGTACTTC. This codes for CATSDTQGSYEQYF.